The TCR beta chain described here comes from a study of cytomegalovirus exposure and HLA in healthy donors. With regard to this clone: Its antigen is as yet unknown.

Regarding donors, all were healthy bone marrow donors. Germline V gene data show CDR1 as LGHNA and CDR2 as YSLEER. Trimming removed 0 bases at V and 1 base at J, with 17 bases between. There are 18 residues in the CDR3. Study observations and caveats: Association of about 17,000 TCR beta sequences with HLA alleles was found at 0.05 false discovery rate in a later analysis.

PCR involved 60 Vbeta and 13 Jbeta primers. Sequencing was performed with immunoSEQ multiplex PCR; in TCRdb, only in-frame clones are kept and a portion is missing. The sample has 190,000 or so clones, under 85% seen once. V is TRBV4-3 and J is TRBJ2-3; D is uncertain. This TCR came from a man in his forties or fifties in good health and CMV-seronegative. Material: PBMCs. CDR3: CASSQELQDSSRTDTQYF. For the CDR3, the DNA is TGCGCCAGCAGCCAAGAACTACAAGATTCTTCCCGCACAGATACGCAGTATTTT.